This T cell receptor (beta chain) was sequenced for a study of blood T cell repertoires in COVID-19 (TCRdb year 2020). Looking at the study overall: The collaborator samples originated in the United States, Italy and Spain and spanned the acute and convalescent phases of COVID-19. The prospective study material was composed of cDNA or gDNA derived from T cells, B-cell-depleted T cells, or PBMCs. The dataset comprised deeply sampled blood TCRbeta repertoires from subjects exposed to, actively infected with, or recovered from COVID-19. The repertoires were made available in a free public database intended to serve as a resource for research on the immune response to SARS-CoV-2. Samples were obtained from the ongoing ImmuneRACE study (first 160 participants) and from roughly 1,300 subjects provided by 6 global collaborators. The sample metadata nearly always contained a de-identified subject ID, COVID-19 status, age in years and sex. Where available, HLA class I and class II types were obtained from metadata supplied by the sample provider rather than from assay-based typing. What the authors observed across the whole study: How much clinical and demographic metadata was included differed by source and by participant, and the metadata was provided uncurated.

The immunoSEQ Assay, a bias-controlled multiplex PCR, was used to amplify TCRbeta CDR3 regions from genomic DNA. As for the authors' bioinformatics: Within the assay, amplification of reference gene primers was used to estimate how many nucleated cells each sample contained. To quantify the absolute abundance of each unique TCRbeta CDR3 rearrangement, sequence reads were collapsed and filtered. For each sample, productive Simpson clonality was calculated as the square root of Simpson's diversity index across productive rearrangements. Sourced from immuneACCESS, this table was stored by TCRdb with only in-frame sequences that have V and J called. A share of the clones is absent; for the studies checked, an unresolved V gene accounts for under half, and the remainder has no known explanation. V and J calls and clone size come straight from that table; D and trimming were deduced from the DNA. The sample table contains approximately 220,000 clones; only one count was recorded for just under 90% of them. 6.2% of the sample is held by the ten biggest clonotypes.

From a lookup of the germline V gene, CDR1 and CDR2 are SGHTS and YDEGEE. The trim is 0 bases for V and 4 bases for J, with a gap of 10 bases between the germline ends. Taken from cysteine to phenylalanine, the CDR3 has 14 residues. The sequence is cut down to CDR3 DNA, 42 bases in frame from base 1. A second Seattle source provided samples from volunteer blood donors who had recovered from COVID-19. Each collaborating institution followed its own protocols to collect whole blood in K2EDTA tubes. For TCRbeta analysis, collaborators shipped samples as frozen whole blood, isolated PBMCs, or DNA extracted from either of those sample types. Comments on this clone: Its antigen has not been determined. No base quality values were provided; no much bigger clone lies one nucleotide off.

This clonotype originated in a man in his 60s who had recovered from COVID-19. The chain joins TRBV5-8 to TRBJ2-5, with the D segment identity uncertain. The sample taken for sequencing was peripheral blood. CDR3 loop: CASSLAGFRETQYF. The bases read TGTGCCAGCAGCTTGGCAGGTTTCCGAGAGACCCAGTACTTC.